One T cell receptor (beta chain) is described in this entry. The antigen is not known. This specimen comes from a study of T cells after yellow fever vaccination. UMIs and a universal primer site were added when TCR cDNA was made by 5'RACE template switching. From the 5' RACE reads, TCRdb called clonotypes with MiXCR, one entry per CDR3 protein. Seen here are some 560,000 distinct CDR3 sequences, around 21% observed once, and the top ten hold around an eighth. This CDR3 has 14 amino acids. The germline V gene encodes CDR1 SGHTA and CDR2 FQGNSA. V lost 5 bases and J 3 bases, leaving 11 bases between the germline ends. Study-level findings and limits: Weaker, the secondary response peaked sooner, at day 5 versus 15. Just a small share of clonotypes turned up in the CD4 compartment as well as the CD8 compartment. Primary-vaccination clones mostly resurfaced post-booster (less than 98% CD4, just under 90% CD8).

The chain combines TRBV7-2 with TRBJ1-3; the D gene is possibly TRBD1 (5 bases). The sequence was collected from a man aged 25-45 years who received the YFV17D yellow fever vaccine. The sample here was PBMCs, taken 15 days after the yellow fever booster vaccination. The CDR3 region is CASSQGGLGNTIYF. The CDR3 region has the DNA TGTGCCAGCAGCCAGGGCGGGCTTGGAAACACCATATATTTT.